Below, 20 T cell receptor beta chains from the same sample are listed, as sequenced in a study of T-cell reconstitution after alpha-beta-depleted transplantation in children. For TCRbeta, the library was prepared with unique molecular identifiers. A single record per CDR3 protein comes from TCRdb applying MiXCR to the PCR reads. The sample lists 55,000 to 70,000 distinct CDR3 sequences; 9.5% to 13% were seen once. The source material was PBMCs, sampled before TCRalphabeta/CD19-depleted stem cell transplant. The receptor source for this set is a boy aged 5-17 years with acute myeloid leukemia, due to receive a stem cell transplant.

This clonotype was counted at least ten times. This chain joins TRBV30 and TRBJ2-7, with D perhaps matching TRBD2 (6 bases). CDR1 is GTSNPN and CDR2 is SVGIG in the germline V gene (reference sequence). V lost 1 base to trimming and J lost 2 bases, with 9 bases between them. The CDR3 is 13 amino acids. The CDR3 nucleotides read TGTGCCTGGAGTGAGGCTAGCGCCTACGAGCAGTACTTC. Translation gives CAWSEASAYEQYF.

In this sample, this clonotype turned up many times. The V and J genes are TRBV20-1 and TRBJ2-7; D ambiguous. CDR1 is DFQATT, CDR2 SNEGSKA, per germline (reference sequence). The CDR3 runs 13 residues. Trimming left V 3 bases short and J 4 bases short, with 13 bases between. CDR3 sequence: CSASYKGTYEQYV. CDR3 bases: TGCAGTGCTAGTTATAAGGGTACTTACGAGCAGTACGTC.

This clonotype was detected ten times or more. The chain is built from TRBV11-2 and TRBJ2-1; tentative D call: TRBD2 (5 bases). The germline V gene encodes CDR1 SGHAT and CDR2 FQNNGV. V lost 5 bases, J lost 12 bases, and 11 bases lay in between. This CDR3 contains 11 residues. DNA of the CDR3: TGTGCCAGCAGCCCCCGGCTAGCGCAGTTCTTC. Translation: CASSPRLAQFF.

Many counts were recorded for this clonotype. V and J are TRBV6-1 and TRBJ2-3; 7 positions agree with TRBD2. The CDR3 spans 13 residues. V lost 4 bases to trimming and J lost 4 bases; unmatched junction nucleotides: 2. Germline CDR1 reads MNHNS; CDR2 reads SASEGT. Here the CDR3 DNA reads TGTGCCAGCAGTGGAGGGAGGGCAGATACGCAGTATTTT. This encodes CASSGGRADTQYF.

This clonotype showed up many times. The chain carries TRBV4-1 and TRBJ2-2; tentatively, D is TRBD1 or TRBD2 (5 bases each). V lost 0 bases to trimming and J lost 4 bases, with 15 bases between them. Germline CDR1 reads MGHRA; CDR2 reads YSYEKL. The CDR3 sequence is 17 residues long. Written as DNA, the CDR3 is TGCGCCAGCAGCCAAGACCCGAGGGCAGGGACCACCGGGGAGCTGTTTTTT. This translates into CASSQDPRAGTTGELFF.

This clonotype has at least ten counts. V is TRBV11-2 and J is TRBJ1-1, with D possibly being TRBD1 (6 bases). The CDR3 has 14 amino acids. V was pared by 2 bases and J by 10 bases, with 17 bases between. Germline assignment: CDR1 SGHAT and CDR2 FQNNGV. Written as DNA, the CDR3 is TGTGCCAGCAGCTTATATCGGGGTGAGGGGGGAGCTTTCTTT. Translating gives CASSLYRGEGGAFF.

This clonotype was detected ten times or more. The gene calls are TRBV7-9 and TRBJ1-2, with TRBD1 matching 9 bases. Germline CDR1 is SEHNR and CDR2 is FQNEAQ (reference sequence). Trimming took 4 bases from V and 1 from J; bases not matched to a gene: 7. The CDR3 is 16 amino acids. Here the CDR3 reads CASSSGQGMGNYGYTF. The CDR3, as DNA: TGTGCCAGCAGCTCCGGACAGGGGATGGGTAACTATGGCTACACCTTC.

This clonotype showed up many times. J is TRBJ1-2 and V is TRBV29-1; tentatively, D is TRBD1 (5 bases). Trimming stripped 4 bases from V and 4 bases from J, with 16 bases between. CDR3 length equals 14 residues. Germline V gene lookup returns CDR1 SQVTM and CDR2 ANQGSEA. The CDR3: CSVVKGQGAYGYTF. The CDR3 DNA is TGCAGCGTTGTTAAGGGGCAGGGTGCCTATGGCTACACCTTC.

The table lists this clonotype with many counts. The CDR3 region has the DNA TGCAGTGCTCGGCGGGCTTCCTACGAGCAGTACTTC. It specifies CSARRASYEQYF. The rearrangement joins TRBV20-1 to TRBJ2-7; D is perhaps TRBD2 (5 bases). Germline CDR1 and CDR2: DFQATT and SNEGSKA (reference sequence). The CDR3 runs 12 residues. V lost 5 bases to trimming and J lost 1 base, with 9 bases between them.

This clonotype came up a few times. V usage is TRBV7-2 and J usage is TRBJ2-5; D may correspond to TRBD1 or TRBD2 (7 bases each). CDR1 is SGHTA and CDR2 is FQGNSA in the germline V gene. Trimming shortened V by 5 bases and J by 5 bases, and 18 bases separated the two germline ends. The CDR3 covers 15 residues. The CDR3 region is CASSLRGGQGETQYF. CDR3 in DNA: TGTGCCAGCAGCCTCAGGGGGGGGCAAGGGGAGACCCAGTACTTC.

This clonotype was seen repeatedly, ten times or more. The genes are TRBV2 and TRBJ2-5; D perhaps matches TRBD2 (5 bases). CDR1 is SNHLY, CDR2 FYNNEI, per germline. CDR3 length: 14 residues. Trimming stripped 1 base from V and 0 bases from J, with 6 bases between. The DNA for the CDR3 is TGTGCCAGCAGTGAAGTACTAGACCAAGAGACCCAGTACTTC. Translated: CASSEVLDQETQYF.

This clonotype was observed a few times. The chain joins TRBV11-2 to TRBJ1-2; unclear D gene. The germline V and J ends were trimmed by 0 bases and 2 bases, with 19 bases remaining between them. The germline V gene encodes CDR1 SGHAT and CDR2 FQNNGV. There are 18 residues in the CDR3. The DNA of the CDR3 is TGTGCCAGCAGCTTAGAGCCCTCTGCCCCAACATGGAACTATGGCTACACCTTC. Its translation is CASSLEPSAPTWNYGYTF. Variable domain in full (rest from reference TRBV11-2 and TRBJ1-2): EAGVAQSPRYKIIEKRQSVAFWCNPISGHATLYWYQQILGQGPKLLIQFQNNGVVDDSQLPKDRFSAERLKGVDSTLKIQPAKLEDSAVYLCASSLEPSAPTWNYGYTFGSGTRLTVV.

The genes are TRBV28 and TRBJ2-2; D is uncertain. V was cut by 7 bases and J by 4 bases, with 7 bases left in between. This CDR3 is 12 amino acids long. Germline CDR1 and CDR2: MDHEN and SYDVKM. The CDR3 spells CASTVGTGELFF. CDR3 DNA: TGTGCCAGCACGGTTGGCACCGGGGAGCTGTTTTTT.

This clonotype was recorded at least ten times. The rearrangement joins TRBV10-3 to TRBJ2-7; 15 nucleotides align to TRBD2. The CDR3 is 16 residues long. The V and J ends lost 7 bases and 0 bases, in that order; junction bases with no gene match: 4. Germline V gives CDR1 ENHRY, CDR2 SYGVKD. CDR3 nucleotides: TGTGCCATCACCGGGACTAGCGGGAGGAGCTCCTACGAGCAGTACTTC. Translated, it gives CAITGTSGRSSYEQYF.

This clonotype was seen many times. The chain recombines TRBV12-3 or TRBV12-4 with TRBJ2-3, with 12 bases lining up with TRBD2. This CDR3 has 16 residues. V shed 2 bases, J shed 3 bases, and the junction held 3 bases outside the gene matches. The CDR3 here is CASSLRLAGATDTQYF. The CDR3 nucleotides are TGTGCCAGCAGTTTAAGACTAGCGGGGGCAACAGATACGCAGTATTTT.

This clonotype was recorded many times. The chain has TRBV11-2 and TRBJ1-2, with a possible D match to TRBD1 (5 bases). Germline V CDR1 and CDR2: SGHAT, FQNNGV. Deletions cut 1 base from V and 2 bases from J, with 11 bases between. The CDR3 sequence is 15 residues long. The CDR3 sequence is CASSLVPPGNYGYTF. CDR3 sequence (DNA): TGTGCCAGCAGCTTAGTACCCCCAGGGAACTATGGCTACACCTTC.

Many counts were recorded for this clonotype. This chain links TRBV29-1 with TRBJ2-1, with unresolved D. Trimming removed 6 bases at V and 8 bases at J, with 23 bases between. This CDR3 region has 15 residues. The germline V gene has CDR1 SQVTM and CDR2 ANQGSEA. CDR3 DNA: TGCAGCGTGATTATAGGACCGGTTGGGGTCGATGAGCAGTTCTTC. This encodes CSVIIGPVGVDEQFF.

This clonotype was seen a few times. The rearrangement joins TRBV29-1 to TRBJ2-7; D might be TRBD1 or TRBD2, each matching 5 bases. V lost 6 bases, J lost 10 bases, and 16 bases lay in between. CDR1 and CDR2 (germline): SQVTM, ANQGSEA. This CDR3 contains 11 residues. In DNA form, the CDR3 reads TGCAGCGTGGGTCACGTGGGGGAACAGTACTTC. Residues: CSVGHVGEQYF.

In its sample, this clonotype was seen many times. The V and J genes are TRBV12-3 or TRBV12-4 and TRBJ2-7; D is uncertain. The V gene lost 7 bases and the J gene lost 5 bases, with 18 bases spanning the gap. This CDR3 contains 14 residues. The CDR3 region has the DNA TGTGCCAGCACCCCGGACGGATTCCAGCACGAGCAGTACTTC. It is translated as CASTPDGFQHEQYF.

This clonotype was detected many times. The chain couples TRBV12-3 or TRBV12-4 to TRBJ2-3; TRBD2 aligns across 8 bases. V trimming: 7 bases; J trimming: 5 bases; junction bases outside the gene matches: 14. This CDR3 comprises 16 residues. DNA of the CDR3: TGTGCCAGCATCCTTCGGGCGACTAGCGCCCTAGATACGCAGTATTTT. This sequence encodes CASILRATSALDTQYF.